Detailed here is one T cell receptor beta chain. Its specificity is unknown. Generated by immunoSEQ multiplex PCR, the TCRdb table keeps only in-frame clones and is missing some. The repertoire holds 70,000 to 95,000 clones, with almost 90% as singletons. Pooling was applied to second doses at about 4 or about 12 weeks. The data were taken from a study of T cell responses to AZD1222 COVID-19 vaccine. Findings and caveats of the study: The sample set comprised mostly white British donors with more females, and clonal diversity was possibly underestimated. The number of AZD1222 recipients seropositive at baseline was only six.

CDR1 and CDR2 (germline): WNHNN, SYGVQD (reference sequence). Trimming cost V 3 bases and J 6 bases, with 22 bases left between them. The CDR3 consists of 17 residues. The input for sequencing was peripheral blood, taken 28 days after the second AZD1222 dose. This clonotype originated in an adult who received the AZD1222 COVID-19 vaccine. The rearrangement links TRBV10-1 to TRBJ2-3, with D possibly called TRBD1 or TRBD2 (5 bases each). In nucleotides, the CDR3 is TGCGCCAGCAGTGACGGGCGGGCATCGCTCGAGGGGGATACGCAGTATTTT. This codes for CASSDGRASLEGDTQYF.